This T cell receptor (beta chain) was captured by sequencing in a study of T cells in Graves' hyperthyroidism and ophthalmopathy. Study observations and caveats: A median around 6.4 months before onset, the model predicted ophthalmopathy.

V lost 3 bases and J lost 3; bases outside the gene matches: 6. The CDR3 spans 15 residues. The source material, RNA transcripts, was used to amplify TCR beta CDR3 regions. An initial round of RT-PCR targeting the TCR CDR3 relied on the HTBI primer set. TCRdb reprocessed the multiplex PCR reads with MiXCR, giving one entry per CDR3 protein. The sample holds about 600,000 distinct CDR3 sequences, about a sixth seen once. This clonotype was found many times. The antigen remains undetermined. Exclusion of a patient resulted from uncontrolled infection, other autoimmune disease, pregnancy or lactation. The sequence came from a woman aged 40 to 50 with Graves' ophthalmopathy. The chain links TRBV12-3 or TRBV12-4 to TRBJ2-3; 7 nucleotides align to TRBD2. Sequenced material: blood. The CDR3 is CASSLFGGSTDTQYF. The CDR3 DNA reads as TGTGCCAGCAGTTTGTTCGGCGGGAGTACAGATACGCAGTATTTT.